These T cell receptor beta chains were read from a single sample in a study of tumor and adjacent non-tumor tissue in lung cancer. TCRdb re-called the multiplex PCR reads through MiXCR, storing one row per CDR3 protein. This table has over 100,000 distinct CDR3 sequences, around 80% appearing once. Source material: lung tumor tissue. The receptors derive from a woman in her fifties or sixties with non-small cell lung cancer. Both conserved end residues are part of each CDR3. The order of the fields is J gene, D gene, clone size, V gene, CDR3 protein, CDR3 DNA. D genes are given only for firm matches. Not every row has a clone size; where given, it reads once, few, many or a size class.

>TRBJ2-7|NA|once|TRBV11-3
CASSLGSWMVDEQYF
TGTGCCAGCAGCTTAGGTTCATGGATGGTCGACGAGCAGTACTTT
>TRBJ2-2|NA|NA|TRBV20-1
CSASLTLDTGELFF
TGCAGTGCTTCCCTGACGCTAGACACCGGGGAGTTGTTTTTT
>TRBJ1-2|NA|many|TRBV20-1
CSARESGGGRGYGYTF
TGCAGTGCTAGAGAATCTGGCGGGGGAAGAGGCTATGGCTACACCTTC
>TRBJ2-7|NA|NA|TRBV11-2
CASSLSGSEQHF
TGTGCCAGCAGTTTATCCGGCTCCGAGCAGCACTTC
>TRBJ2-2|TRBD1|NA|TRBV20-1
CSARGTGDTWELFF
TGTAGTGCTAGAGGGACAGGAGACACCTGGGAGCTGTTTTTT
>TRBJ2-1|NA|NA|TRBV5-4
CASSPASSGHYNEQFF
TGTGCCAGCAGCCCCGCGAGCAGCGGGCATTACAATGAGCAGTTCTTC
>TRBJ1-6|TRBD1|NA|TRBV11-3
CASSPDRGSFFGLNTPFHF
TGTGCCAGCAGCCCGGACAGGGGGAGTTTTTTTGGACTTAATACACCCTTCCACTTT
>TRBJ2-5|NA|NA|TRBV4-3
CASSRHRSSQETQYF
TGCGCCAGCAGCCGACACCGGAGCTCACAAGAGACCCAATACTTC
>TRBJ2-3|NA|NA|TRBV5-1
CASRQDGSSIDTQYF
TGCGCCAGCCGACAAGACGGATCTAGCATAGATACGCAGTATTTT
>TRBJ1-2|TRBD1|NA|TRBV6-1
CAISENRDRPNYGYTF
TGTGCCATCAGTGAAAACCGGGACAGGCCTAACTATGGGTACACCTTC
>TRBJ1-1|TRBD1|many|TRBV7-8
CASFRGTGNTEAFF
TGTGCCAGCTTCCGAGGGACAGGCAACACTGAAGCTTTCTTT
>TRBJ2-3|TRBD2|NA|TRBV6-5
CGSNVAGSRTDTQYF
TGTGGCAGCAATGTAGCGGGATCTAGGACAGATACGCAGTATTTT
>TRBJ2-2|NA|NA|TRBV4-3
CASSVGPSSTGELFF
TGCGCCAGCAGTGTCGGACCCTCGAGCACCGGGGAACTGTTTTTT
>TRBJ2-5|NA|NA|TRBV28
CVSSLTGAVETQYF
TGTGTCAGCAGTTTAACGGGAGCGGTGGAGACCCAGTACTTC
>TRBJ1-1|NA|NA|TRBV14
CASSQPRIVREAFF
TGTGCCAGCAGCCAACCACGGATCGTCCGTGAAGCTTTCTTT
>TRBJ2-1|NA|NA|TRBV20-1
CSAHGASDSNEQFF
TGCAGTGCCCACGGGGCTAGCGATTCCAATGAGCAGTTCTTC
>TRBJ2-1|NA|NA|TRBV11-1
CASIRGFAASSHNEQIF
TGTGCCAGCATTCGGGGTTTCGCAGCGAGCTCCCACAATGAGCAGATCTTC
>TRBJ2-1|TRBD1|NA|TRBV20-1
CSTRPDRDEQFF
TGCAGTACTAGGCCCGACAGGGATGAGCAGTTCTTC
>TRBJ2-7|TRBD1|NA|TRBV12-3/TRBV12-4
CASSYRQGSSYEQYF
TGTGCCAGCAGTTACAGACAGGGGAGTTCCTACGAGCAGTACTTC
>TRBJ2-3|NA|NA|TRBV11-2
CAGSFCIASTDTQYF
TGTGCCGGCAGCTTCTGCATCGCTAGCACAGATACGCAGTATTTT
>TRBJ2-3|NA|once|TRBV28
CPSNTEDTQYF
TGTCCCAGTAACACAGAAGATACGCAGTATTTT
>TRBJ1-5|TRBD1|many|TRBV12-3/TRBV12-4
CAIGTADQPQHF
TGTGCCATCGGGACAGCTGATCAGCCCCAGCATTTT
>TRBJ1-2|TRBD1|NA|TRBV5-1
CASSGDRVEGYTF
TGCGCCAGCAGCGGGGACAGGGTTGAGGGCTACACCTTC
>TRBJ1-2|NA|few|TRBV6-5
CASSYTGDRRLDGYTF
TGTGCCAGCAGTTACACCGGAGACAGACGCTTAGATGGTTACACCTTC
>TRBJ2-7|NA|NA|TRBV4-3
CASIQDSWSYEQYF
TGCGCCAGTATCCAAGATTCGTGGTCCTACGAGCAGTACTTC
>TRBJ2-1|NA|NA|TRBV11-2
CASSLELENEQFF
TGTGCCAGCAGCTTAGAGTTAGAAAATGAGCAGTTCTTC
>TRBJ2-7|NA|few|TRBV11-2
CASSLVFKQYF
TGTGCTAGCAGCTTAGTTTTCAAGCAGTACTTC
>TRBJ2-3|NA|NA|TRBV11-2
CASSLDPRGGNTQYF
TGTGCCAGCAGCTTAGATCCCCGAGGTGGGAACACGCAGTATTTT
>TRBJ1-4|NA|NA|TRBV11-2
CASILGGPADEKLFF
TGTGCCAGCATCTTAGGAGGCCCGGCTGATGAAAAACTGTTTTTT
>TRBJ2-7|NA|NA|TRBV11-3
CASSLDPTRSNEQYF
TGTGCCAGCAGCTTAGATCCGACTAGGTCGAACGAGCAGTATTTC
>TRBJ2-2|TRBD2|NA|TRBV12-3/TRBV12-4
CASRGGGLNTEELFF
TGTGCCAGCAGGGGCGGGGGGCTAAACACCGAGGAGCTGTTTTTT
>TRBJ2-1|TRBD2|once|TRBV12-3/TRBV12-4
CASAKAGTSNGNEQFF
TGTGCCAGCGCTAAAGCCGGGACTAGCAACGGCAATGAGCAGTTCTTC
>TRBJ2-1|NA|NA|TRBV20-1
CSARSGQYNEQLF
TGCAGTGCTAGAAGCGGCCAATACAATGAGCAGTTATTC
>TRBJ1-1|TRBD1|many|TRBV29-1
CSVAIPRGQGTEAFF
TGCAGCGTTGCGATACCCAGGGGGCAGGGAACTGAAGCTTTCTTT
>TRBJ1-2|TRBD1|NA|TRBV20-1
CSDRDRTGIDYGYTF
TGCAGTGATAGAGATAGGACAGGGATTGACTATGGCTACACCTTC
>TRBJ2-1|NA|once|TRBV11-1
CASSLRFLNNEQFF
TGTGCCAGCAGTTTACGCTTCTTAAACAATGAGCAGTTCTTC
>TRBJ2-2|NA|NA|TRBV28
CACSSIAVGAGELFF
TGTGCCTGTAGTTCTATAGCAGTCGGGGCCGGGGAGCTGTTTTTT
>TRBJ1-5|NA|many|TRBV6-5
CASSYSAFSAQPQHF
TGTGCCAGCAGTTACTCTGCCTTTTCGGCACAGCCCCAGCATTTT
>TRBJ2-3|TRBD2|NA|TRBV5-1
CASSTSANTDTQYF
TGCGCCAGCTCGACTAGCGCGAACACAGATACGCAGTATTTT
>TRBJ2-2|NA|NA|TRBV20-1
CSANGQTRKLFF
TGCAGTGCTAATGGACAGACCAGGAAGCTGTTCTTT
>TRBJ1-5|NA|many|TRBV6-2/TRBV6-3
CASSWATVRPSQHF
TGTGCCAGCAGTTGGGCGACCGTAAGGCCGTCCCAGCATTTT
>TRBJ1-5|NA|NA|TRBV20-1
CSGGWNNQPQHF
TGCAGTGGAGGATGGAACAATCAGCCCCAGCATTTT
>TRBJ2-3|TRBD1|NA|TRBV6-2/TRBV6-3
CATKRTGPTDTQYF
TGTGCCACCAAGCGGACAGGTCCTACAGATACCCAGTATTTT
>TRBJ1-3|NA|many|TRBV20-1
CSARDFGSGNTIYF
TGCAGTGCTAGAGATTTCGGGTCGGGAAACACCATATATTTT
>TRBJ2-2|TRBD2|NA|TRBV6-2/TRBV6-3
CVSSSKRENTGELFF
TGTGTGAGCAGTTCGAAGCGGGAGAACACAGGGGAGCTGTTTTTT
>TRBJ1-2|NA|NA|TRBV11-1
CASSPQGPLYSYTF
TGTGCCAGCAGTCCACAGGGCCCGCTCTATAGCTACACCTTC
>TRBJ1-2|NA|once|TRBV11-2
CASSPWGGDYTF
TGTGCCAGCAGCCCTTGGGGTGGGGACTACACCTTC
>TRBJ2-5|NA|NA|TRBV6-2/TRBV6-3
CVNNRTTQQETQYF
TGTGTCAACAATCGGACTACCCAACAAGAGACCCAGTACTTC
>TRBJ2-2|NA|NA|TRBV20-1
CNARGADTNTGELFF
TGCAATGCCAGAGGGGCAGATACTAACACCGGGGAGCTGTTTTTT
>TRBJ2-3|TRBD2|NA|TRBV11-3
CASSPGTSGRMDTQYF
TGTGCCAGCAGCCCAGGGACTAGCGGGAGAATGGATACGCAGTATTTT
>TRBJ2-2|NA|NA|TRBV5-4
CACDSGRAVGELFF
TGTGCCTGCGATTCTGGCAGGGCCGTCGGGGAGCTGTTTTTT
>TRBJ2-3|NA|NA|TRBV29-1
CSVEDLRVESADTKYF
TGCAGCGTTGAAGATCTCAGGGTGGAGTCCGCAGATACGAAGTATTTT
>TRBJ2-3|NA|NA|TRBV20-1
CSAREAVAHTQYF
TGCAGTGCCCGTGAAGCAGTCGCACATACGCAGTATTTT
>TRBJ2-2|NA|NA|TRBV20-1
CSAGGQTGELFF
TGCAGTGCCGGTGGACAGACCGGGGAGCTGTTTTTT
>TRBJ2-7|TRBD1|NA|TRBV11-2
CASQGQRFYEQYF
TGTGCCAGCCAGGGACAGAGGTTTTACGAGCAGTACTTC
>TRBJ2-3|TRBD2|NA|TRBV20-1
CSTLAGVVADTRYF
TGCAGTACTTTAGCGGGGGTGGTTGCAGATACGCGGTATTTT
>TRBJ2-3|NA|NA|TRBV11-2
CASSATWTATGTQYF
TGTGCCAGCAGCGCCACCTGGACGGCCACGGGTACGCAGTATTTT
>TRBJ2-1|TRBD1|NA|TRBV10-3
CAISGSRTGTTGDEQFF
TGTGCCATCAGTGGGTCGAGGACAGGGACCACAGGCGATGAGCAGTTCTTC